This paragraph reports one T cell receptor beta chain. Its target is not known. Primers used in a second PCR of roughly 6 to 11 cycles were a sample-barcoded 5' primer and a J-beta primer mix. A template-switch adaptor that had 12 random nucleotides put a tag on each cDNA molecule. All samples gave at least 2.5 million CDR3-containing paired-end reads. TCRdb redid the calling of the 5' RACE reads with MiXCR, one entry per CDR3 protein. The sample consists of 790,000 or so distinct CDR3 sequences, around 45% of them appearing once. The sample belongs to a study of blood T cells in healthy people across ages. Findings of the study overall: A conclusive naive versus antigen-experienced comparison was prevented by the unsorted PBMCs. It was not known whether donors were CMV positive (a possible confounder of expanded clonotype changes).

Germline CDR1 reads SNHLY; CDR2 reads FYNNEI. Trimming left V 6 bases short and J 2 bases short, with 14 bases between. The CDR3 is 15 amino acids. The specimen sequenced was blood. This clonotype was obtained from a man older than 75 in good health. This chain links TRBV2 with TRBJ2-1, with TRBD1 as a possible D gene (6 bases). CDR3 sequence (DNA): TGTGCCAGCAGCCGAATGGGGGCCGCCTACAATGAGCAGTTCTTC. It specifies CASSRMGAAYNEQFF.